This TCR beta chain was captured by sequencing in a study of radiotherapy plus CTLA-4 blockade in lung cancer. Study background: Objective response was observed in about 19% of patients, and disease control in just over 30%.

The protocol was immunoSEQ multiplex PCR, while the TCRdb copy is restricted to in-frame clones and leaves out a portion. The table includes tens of thousands of clones, approximately 80% detected once. Germline CDR1 reads LNHDA; CDR2 reads SQIVND (reference sequence). Germline trimming cut 8 bases from V and 7 bases from J; bases unmatched to any gene: 7. The CDR3 has 13 amino acids. Each patient with chemo-refractory metastatic non-small-cell lung cancer was treated with focal radiation plus CTLA-4 blockade using ipilimumab. Study-wide results and limits: Per reports, early blood T cell clone dynamics, plus interferon-beta, forecast response most strongly. An expansion of tumor-derived TCR clones occurred in blood after radiotherapy plus ipilimumab.

Worth noting for this clone: As yet, its antigen is unknown.

This specimen consisted of peripheral blood, obtained from a patient treated with radiotherapy plus ipilimumab. The chain uses TRBV19 and TRBJ2-2, with 7 bases identical to TRBD1. The sequence was obtained from a human donor with non-small cell lung cancer who had stable disease on radiotherapy plus ipilimumab. Written as DNA, the CDR3 is TGTGCCAGTTACCAGGGGGTCAACGGGGAGCTGTTTTTT. It specifies CASYQGVNGELFF.